There are a few counts of the clone carrying this T cell receptor (beta chain). The antigen is not known. CD4+ naive, central memory, regulatory and stem cell-like memory cells were sorted via CD45RO/CCR7/CD25/CD127/CD95/CD27. This sample was taken from a study of beta chain features in type 1 diabetes. Study-level findings and limits: For TCRB rearrangement, an influence of HLA type remained unresolved here. Type 1 diabetes patients showed fewer insertions and more deletions at VDJ junctions.

cDNA synthesis used the whole RNA isolate, giving expressed TCRB sequences. Assay: immunoSEQ multiplex PCR; the TCRdb copy retains only in-frame clones and omits some. The sample gives about 230,000 clones, about 10% of which show up once; under 0.035% is in the top ten. Sample: naive CD4+ T cells from blood. This TCR was sampled from a woman younger than 30 in good health.

The chain's CDR3 is CASSPRTGPNEQFF. CDR3 bases: TGTGCCAGCTCACCCCGGACAGGGCCTAATGAGCAGTTCTTC. The chain carries TRBV18 and TRBJ2-1, with 8 positions matching TRBD1. Trimming cost V 3 bases and J 7 bases; bases outside gene matches: 5. This CDR3 contains 14 residues. Germline V CDR1 and CDR2: KGHSH, LQKENI.